These 3 T cell receptor beta chains originate from one sample sequenced in a study of T cell responses to AZD1222 COVID-19 vaccine (TCRdb year 2021). Explained via the paper, the time point label denotes: baseline before first vaccination. The library relied on the immunoSEQ multiplex PCR assay. TCRdb took over this immuneACCESS table, retaining in-frame rearrangements with V and J assigned. Such tables are incomplete; in checked studies, under half of the missing clones stem from an unresolved V gene, and the remainder is unexplained. For this sample there are approximately 100,000 clones; less than 90% appear just once. The top ten clonotypes cover roughly 3.5% of the sample. Sequencing used peripheral blood, obtained on day 0 of AZD1222 vaccination. Receptors originate from an adult in good health.

This clone appeared a few times. The J gene is TRBJ1-5, the V gene TRBV3-1 (or the pseudogene TRBV3-2); perhaps TRBD1 as D (5 bases). The CDR3 is 14 amino acids. Germline assignment: CDR1 LGHDT and CDR2 YNNKEL (reference sequence). V was trimmed by 4 bases and J by 6 bases, leaving 13 bases between them. The CDR3 sequence is CASSRTMRSQPQHF. The CDR3 region has the DNA TGTGCCAGCAGCCGGACAATGCGGTCTCAGCCCCAGCATTTT.

A remark on this clone: An end of the junction does not agree with germline; a read error may underlie this. This sequence joins TRBV7-2 and TRBJ1-2; D is unresolved. Per germline, CDR1 SGHTA and CDR2 FQGNSA. CDR3 size: 13 residues. For the CDR3, the DNA is TGTGCCAGCAGCTCCATAGCAGGAGCGCTATTCGCCTTC. Its translation is CASSSIAGALFAF.

This clone was recorded once. The CDR3 reads CASSQVRDPAYEQYF. CDR3 in DNA: TGCGCCAGCAGCCAAGTCAGGGACCCCGCGTACGAGCAGTACTTC. V usage is TRBV4-3 and J usage is TRBJ2-7; D might be TRBD1 or TRBD2, each matching 5 bases. This CDR3 has 15 residues. The germline V and J ends were trimmed by 1 base and 4 bases, with 14 bases remaining between them. Germline V lookup: CDR1 LGHNA, CDR2 YSLEER.